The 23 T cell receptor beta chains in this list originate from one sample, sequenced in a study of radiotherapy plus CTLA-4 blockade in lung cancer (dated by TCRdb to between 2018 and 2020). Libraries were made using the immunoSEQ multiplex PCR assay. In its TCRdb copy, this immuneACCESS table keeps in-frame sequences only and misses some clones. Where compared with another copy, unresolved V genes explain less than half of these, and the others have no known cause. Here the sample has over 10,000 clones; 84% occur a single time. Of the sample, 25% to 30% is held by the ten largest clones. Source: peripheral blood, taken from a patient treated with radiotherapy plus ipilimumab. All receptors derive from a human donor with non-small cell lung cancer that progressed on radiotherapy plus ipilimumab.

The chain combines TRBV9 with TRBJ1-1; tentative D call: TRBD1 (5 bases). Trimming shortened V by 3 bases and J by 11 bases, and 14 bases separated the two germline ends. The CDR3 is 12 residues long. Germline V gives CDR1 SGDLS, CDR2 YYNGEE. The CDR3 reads CASSALRDGAFF. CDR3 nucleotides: TGTGCCAGCAGCGCCCTCAGGGACGGGGCTTTCTTT.

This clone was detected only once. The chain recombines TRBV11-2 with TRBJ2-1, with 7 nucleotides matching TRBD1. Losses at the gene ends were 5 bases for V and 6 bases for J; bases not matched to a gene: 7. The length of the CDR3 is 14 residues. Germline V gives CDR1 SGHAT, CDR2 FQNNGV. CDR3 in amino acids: CASSPWDRINEQFF. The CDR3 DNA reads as TGTGCCAGCAGCCCATGGGACAGAATCAATGAGCAGTTCTTC.

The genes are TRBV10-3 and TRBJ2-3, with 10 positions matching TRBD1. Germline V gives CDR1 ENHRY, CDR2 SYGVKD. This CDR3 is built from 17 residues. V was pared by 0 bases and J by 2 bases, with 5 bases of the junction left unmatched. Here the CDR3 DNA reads TGTGCCATCAGTGAGTCGTTCGGGACAGGGGTCACAGATACGCAGTATTTT. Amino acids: CAISESFGTGVTDTQYF.

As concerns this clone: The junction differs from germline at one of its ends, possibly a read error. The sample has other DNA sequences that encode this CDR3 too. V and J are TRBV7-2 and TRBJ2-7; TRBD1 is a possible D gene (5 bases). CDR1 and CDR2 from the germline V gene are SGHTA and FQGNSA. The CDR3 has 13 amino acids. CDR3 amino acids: CASRRQLHYEQYF. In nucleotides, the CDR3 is TGTGCTAGCAGACGACAGCTACACTACGAGCAGTACTTC. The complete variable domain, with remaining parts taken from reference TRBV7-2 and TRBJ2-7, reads GAGVSQSPSNKVTEKGKDVELRCDPISGHTALYWYRQSLGQGLEFLIYFQGNSAPDKSGLPSDRFSAERTGGSVSTLTIQRTQQEDSAVYLCASRRQLHYEQYFGPGTRLTVT.

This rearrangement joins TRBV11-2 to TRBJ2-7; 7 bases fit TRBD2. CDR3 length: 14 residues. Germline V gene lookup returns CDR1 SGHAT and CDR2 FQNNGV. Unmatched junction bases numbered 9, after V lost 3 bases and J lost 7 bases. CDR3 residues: CASSFSGRPWEQYF. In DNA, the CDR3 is TGTGCCAGCAGCTTTAGCGGGCGGCCCTGGGAGCAGTACTTC. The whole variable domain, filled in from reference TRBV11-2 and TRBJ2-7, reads EAGVAQSPRYKIIEKRQSVAFWCNPISGHATLYWYQQILGQGPKLLIQFQNNGVVDDSQLPKDRFSAERLKGVDSTLKIQPAKLEDSAVYLCASSFSGRPWEQYFGPGTRLTVT.

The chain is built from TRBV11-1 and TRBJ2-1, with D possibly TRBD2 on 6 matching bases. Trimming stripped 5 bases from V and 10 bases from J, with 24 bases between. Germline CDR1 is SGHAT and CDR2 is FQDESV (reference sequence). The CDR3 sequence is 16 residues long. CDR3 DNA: TGTGCCAGCAGCCCCCCCCGGGGAGGCCTAAGCGGGGAGCAGTTCTTC. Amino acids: CASSPPRGGLSGEQFF. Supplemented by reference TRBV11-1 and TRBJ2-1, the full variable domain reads EAEVAQSPRYKITEKSQAVAFWCDPISGHATLYWYRQILGQGPELLVQFQDESVVDDSQLPKDRFSAERLKGVDSTLKIQPAELGDSAMYLCASSPPRGGLSGEQFFGPGTRLTVL.

CDR3 amino acids: CASSPGPGELFF. CDR3 in DNA: TGTGCCAGCTCACCGGGGCCCGGGGAGCTGTTTTTT. V gene TRBV18 combines with J gene TRBJ2-2; D perhaps matches TRBD1 (5 bases). With 3 bases removed from V and 6 bases from J, the gap between germline ends came to 5 bases. This CDR3 is built from 12 residues. Looked up from germline, CDR1 is KGHSH and CDR2 is LQKENI.

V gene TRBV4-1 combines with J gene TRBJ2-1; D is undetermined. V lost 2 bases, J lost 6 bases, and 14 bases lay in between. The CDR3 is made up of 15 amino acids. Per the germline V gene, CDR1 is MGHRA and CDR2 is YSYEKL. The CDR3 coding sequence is TGCGCCAGCAGCCAACCGGCCTTTCTTTTCAATGAGCAGTTCTTC. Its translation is CASSQPAFLFNEQFF.

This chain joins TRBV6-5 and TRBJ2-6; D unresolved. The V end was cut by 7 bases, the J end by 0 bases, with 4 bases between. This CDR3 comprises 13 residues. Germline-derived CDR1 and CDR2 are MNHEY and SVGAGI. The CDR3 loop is CASKRSGANVLTF. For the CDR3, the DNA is TGTGCCAGCAAGCGCTCTGGGGCCAACGTCCTGACTTTC.

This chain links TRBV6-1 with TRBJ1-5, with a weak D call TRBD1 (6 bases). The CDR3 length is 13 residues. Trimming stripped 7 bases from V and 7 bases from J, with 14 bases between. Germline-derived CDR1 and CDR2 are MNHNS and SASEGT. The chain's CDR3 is CASNRDNRQPQHF. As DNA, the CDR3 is TGTGCCAGCAATAGGGACAATCGGCAGCCCCAGCATTTT.

CDR3 DNA sequence: TGCGCCAGCACACGGCAGGGGGCATCTTATAATTCACCCCTCCACTTT. Amino acids: CASTRQGASYNSPLHF. The J gene is TRBJ1-6, the V gene TRBV4-1, with 8 nucleotides matching TRBD1. Trimming cost V 7 bases and J 4 bases; bases outside gene matches: 9. Germline V gives CDR1 MGHRA, CDR2 YSYEKL. This CDR3 spans 16 amino acids.

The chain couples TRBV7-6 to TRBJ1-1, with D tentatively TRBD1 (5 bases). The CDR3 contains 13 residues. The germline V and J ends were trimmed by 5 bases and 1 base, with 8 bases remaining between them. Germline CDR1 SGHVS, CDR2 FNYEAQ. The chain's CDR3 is CASSNDRNTEAFF. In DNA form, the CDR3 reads TGTGCCAGCAGCAACGACAGGAACACTGAAGCTTTCTTT.

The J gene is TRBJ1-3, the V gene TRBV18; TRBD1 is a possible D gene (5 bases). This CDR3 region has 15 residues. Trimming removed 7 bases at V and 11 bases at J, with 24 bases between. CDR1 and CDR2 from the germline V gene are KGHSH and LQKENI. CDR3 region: CASLRGLKQEKAIYF. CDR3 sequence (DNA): TGTGCCAGCTTGAGGGGACTTAAACAAGAAAAGGCCATATATTTT.

CDR3 nucleotide sequence: TGCGCCAGCAGCTTGGGGGACAGTAATAATTCACCCCTCCACTTT. Residues: CASSLGDSNNSPLHF. This chain connects TRBV5-1 to TRBJ1-6, with 7 bases lining up with TRBD1. CDR1 and CDR2 (germline): SGHRS, YFSETQ. This CDR3 has 15 residues. J gave up 5 bases and V 0 bases, and 2 bases lay outside the gene matches.

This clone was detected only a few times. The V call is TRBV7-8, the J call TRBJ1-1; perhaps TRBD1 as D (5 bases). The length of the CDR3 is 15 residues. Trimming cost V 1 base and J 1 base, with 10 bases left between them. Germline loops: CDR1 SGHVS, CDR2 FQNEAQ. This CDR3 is CASSLEGVWNTEAFF. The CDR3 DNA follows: TGTGCCAGCAGCTTAGAAGGGGTATGGAACACTGAAGCTTTCTTT.

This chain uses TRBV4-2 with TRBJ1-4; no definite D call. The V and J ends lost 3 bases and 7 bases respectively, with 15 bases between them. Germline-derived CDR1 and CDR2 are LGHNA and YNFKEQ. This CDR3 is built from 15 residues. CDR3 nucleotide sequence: TGTGCCAGCAGCCAGGGCTCCGATCGACCTGAAAAACTGTTTTTT. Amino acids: CASSQGSDRPEKLFF.

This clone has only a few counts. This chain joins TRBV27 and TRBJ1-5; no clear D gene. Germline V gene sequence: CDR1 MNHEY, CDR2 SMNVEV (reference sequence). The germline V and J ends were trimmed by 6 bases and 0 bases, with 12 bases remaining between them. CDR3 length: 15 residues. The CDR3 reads CASRPGVISNQPQHF. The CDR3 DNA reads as TGTGCCAGCAGGCCCGGAGTGATTAGCAATCAGCCCCAGCATTTT.

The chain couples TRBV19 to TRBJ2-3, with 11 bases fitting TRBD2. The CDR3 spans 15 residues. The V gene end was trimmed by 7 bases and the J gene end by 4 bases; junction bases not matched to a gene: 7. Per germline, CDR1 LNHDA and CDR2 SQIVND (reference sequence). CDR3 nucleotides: TGTGCCAGTAATGGGGGACTAGCGGAAGCAGATACGCAGTATTTT. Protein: CASNGGLAEADTQYF.

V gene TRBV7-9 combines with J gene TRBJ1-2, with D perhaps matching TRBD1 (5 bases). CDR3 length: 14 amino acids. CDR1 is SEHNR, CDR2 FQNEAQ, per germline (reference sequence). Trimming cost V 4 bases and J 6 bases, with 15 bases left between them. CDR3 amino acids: CASSSREGTNGYTF. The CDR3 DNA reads TGTGCCAGCAGCTCTCGTGAAGGGACTAATGGCTACACCTTC.

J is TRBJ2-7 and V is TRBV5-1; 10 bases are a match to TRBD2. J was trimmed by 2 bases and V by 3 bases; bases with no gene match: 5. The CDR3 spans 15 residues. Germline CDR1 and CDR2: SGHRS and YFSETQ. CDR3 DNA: TGCGCCAGCAGCTCATCTAGCGGGGGTCCCTACGAGCAGTACTTC. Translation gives CASSSSSGGPYEQYF.

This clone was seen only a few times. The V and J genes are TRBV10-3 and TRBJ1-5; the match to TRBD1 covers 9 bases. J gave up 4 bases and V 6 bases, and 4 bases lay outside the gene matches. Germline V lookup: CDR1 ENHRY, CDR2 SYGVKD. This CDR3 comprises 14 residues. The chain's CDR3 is CAISQQGANQPQHF. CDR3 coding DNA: TGTGCCATCAGCCAACAGGGGGCTAATCAGCCCCAGCATTTT.

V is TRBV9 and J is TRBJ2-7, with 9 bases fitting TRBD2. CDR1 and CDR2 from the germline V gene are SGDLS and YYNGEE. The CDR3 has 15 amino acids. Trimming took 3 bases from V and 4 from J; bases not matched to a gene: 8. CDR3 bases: TGTGCCAGCAGCGAGGGAGCTAGCGGGGAATACGAGCAGTACTTC. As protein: CASSEGASGEYEQYF.

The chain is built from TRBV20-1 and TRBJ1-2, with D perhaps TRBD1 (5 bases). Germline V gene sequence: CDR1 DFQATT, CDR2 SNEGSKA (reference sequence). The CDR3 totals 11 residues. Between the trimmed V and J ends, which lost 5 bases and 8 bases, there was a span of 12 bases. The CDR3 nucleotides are TGCAGTGCTTCGGGAGGGGACGGCTACACCTTC. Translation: CSASGGDGYTF.